This T cell receptor beta chain originates from a study of T cell changes during pregnancy in multiple sclerosis (dated by TCRdb to 2018 to 2020). Looking at the study overall: The study examined how the T cell repertoire changed over the course of pregnancy in women with multiple sclerosis.

The library was generated by the immunoSEQ multiplex PCR assay. The table comes from immuneACCESS by way of TCRdb, which keeps in-frame sequences with V and J called. Part of the clones is missing from these tables; in studies checked, under half for an unresolved V gene and the rest for unknown reasons. The sample data list tens of thousands of clones, and about 89% of these were observed just once. The ten most abundant clones make up 3% to 3.5% of the sample. The V and J ends are trimmed by 3 bases and 0 bases, leaving 12 bases between them. The CDR3 runs 16 amino acids, cysteine and phenylalanine included. The only DNA kept is the CDR3, 48 bases in frame from the first base. Sequences SGHVS (CDR1) and FQNEAQ (CDR2) are obtained from the germline V gene. Comment on this clone: Its cognate antigen has yet to be identified. Base qualities are missing; no much larger clone stands one base away.

Source: CD4+ T cells from peripheral blood mononuclear cells, taken in the first trimester of pregnancy. This chain joins TRBV7-8 to TRBJ2-1, with the identity of the D gene unclear. This receptor was identified in a female donor in good health, enrolled as a control in a pregnancy study. The base sequence is TGTGCCAGCAGCTTGAGGTTCTCTACCTCCTACAATGAGCAGTTCTTC. Its protein is CASSLRFSTSYNEQFF.